One sample yielded the 8 T cell receptor beta chains listed below, sequenced in a study of control samples from healthy donors and cancer patients (dated by TCRdb to about 2020). Library prep was done by the immunoSEQ multiplex PCR assay. Not all clones reach the TCRdb copy of this immuneACCESS table, which keeps in-frame sequences only. Checked studies attribute under half of the gap to unresolved V genes and leave the rest unexplained. This sample lists roughly 450,000 clones; about 93% were detected once. The ten largest clones represent 5.5% to 8% of the sample. Sequenced input: PBMCs. These receptors all stem from a man aged 35 to 55 with head and neck cancer.

J is TRBJ1-1 and V is TRBV18, with D unclear. CDR3 length: 13 residues. CDR1 is KGHSH, CDR2 LQKENI, per germline. Trimming shortened V by 4 bases and J by 5 bases, and 11 bases separated the two germline ends. The CDR3 loop reads CASSRIPETEAFF. Written as DNA, the CDR3 is TGTGCCAGCTCACGAATCCCGGAGACTGAAGCTTTCTTT. The variable domain in full, completed from reference TRBV18 and TRBJ1-1, reads NAGVMQNPRHLVRRRGQEARLRCSPMKGHSHVYWYRQLPEEGLKFMVYLQKENIIDESGMPKERFSAEFPKEGPSILRIQQVVRGDSAAYFCASSRIPETEAFFGQGTRLTVV.

J is TRBJ1-1 and V is TRBV25-1; D perhaps matches TRBD1 (5 bases). Deletions cut 9 bases from V and 3 bases from J, with 20 bases between. Per germline, CDR1 MGHDK and CDR2 SYGVNS. There are 15 residues in the CDR3. CDR3 DNA sequence: TGTGCCAGTAGAGTCGGGGGTGAAGGGTACACTGAAGCTTTCTTT. Translated: CASRVGGEGYTEAFF.

The chain joins TRBV5-6 to TRBJ1-1; no clear D gene. Trimming stripped 4 bases from V and 0 bases from J, with 13 bases between. The CDR3 contains 15 residues. The germline CDR1 and CDR2 sequences are SGHDT and YYEEEE. The CDR3 here is CASSISWYMNTEAFF. DNA for the CDR3: TGTGCCAGCAGCATCTCCTGGTATATGAACACTGAAGCTTTCTTT.

V is TRBV6-5 and J is TRBJ2-1; 7 nucleotides agree with TRBD2. J was trimmed by 5 bases and V by 2 bases; bases with no gene match: 3. The CDR3 is 14 amino acids. The V gene's germline CDR1 is MNHEY and CDR2 SVGAGI. The CDR3 reads CASSYRRENNEQFF. The CDR3, as DNA: TGTGCCAGCAGTTACAGGCGGGAGAACAATGAGCAGTTCTTC.

The count of this clone is one. The chain couples TRBV27 to TRBJ1-3; perhaps TRBD1 as D (5 bases). Germline V gives CDR1 MNHEY, CDR2 SMNVEV (reference sequence). This CDR3 is built from 17 residues. V was clipped by 0 bases and J by 0 bases, with 12 bases between them. CDR3 coding DNA: TGTGCCAGCAGTTTATCGGGCAGGGTGGGCTCTGGAAACACCATATATTTT. Amino acids: CASSLSGRVGSGNTIYF.

This sequence joins TRBV24-1 and TRBJ1-5, with D perhaps matching TRBD1 (5 bases). The CDR3 runs 14 residues. Trimming removed 2 bases from V and 9 bases from J, with 13 bases in between. The germline V gene has CDR1 KGHDR and CDR2 SFDVKD. The CDR3 reads CATSDSRGVVPQHF. For the CDR3, the DNA is TGTGCCACCAGTGATTCTAGGGGAGTGGTGCCCCAGCATTTT.

V is TRBV5-4 and J is TRBJ2-1; possible D gene TRBD2, 5 bases. CDR1 is SGHNT and CDR2 is YYREEE in the germline V gene (reference sequence). V was pared by 4 bases and J by 0 bases, with 14 bases between. This CDR3 region has 16 residues. The CDR3 protein is CASSIDYLSSYNEQFF. DNA for the CDR3: TGTGCCAGCAGCATCGACTACCTGAGCTCCTACAATGAGCAGTTCTTC.

The chain links TRBV19 to TRBJ1-6, with D maybe TRBD1 (6 bases). The CDR3 sequence is 14 residues long. The V end lost 7 bases, the J end lost 7 bases, and 14 bases lay between the germline ends. From germline, CDR1 is LNHDA and CDR2 SQIVND (reference sequence). In DNA form, the CDR3 reads TGTGCCAGTACCGGCTGGGGGGCCAATTCACCCCTCCACTTT. It is translated as CASTGWGANSPLHF.